A single sample is the source of the 8 T cell receptor beta chains below, sequenced in a study of identical twins. Each CDR3 protein is one row after TCRdb ran MiXCR on the 5' RACE reads. The data show 1.5 million to 2 million distinct CDR3 sequences, with more than 30% seen just once and 0.25% to 0.3% held by the top ten. The source material was cord blood. All receptors come from a newborn girl in good health.

This chain links TRBV4-1 with TRBJ1-5; 7 nucleotides agree with TRBD1. The CDR3 is made up of 16 amino acids. Germline V lookup: CDR1 MGHRA, CDR2 YSYEKL. V lost 0 bases and J lost 5; bases outside the gene matches: 7. This chain's CDR3 is CASSQESYRGYQPQHF. CDR3 bases: TGCGCCAGCAGCCAAGAGTCCTACAGGGGATATCAGCCCCAGCATTTT.

This clonotype showed up just a few times. This may stem from a read error, because a much larger clone lies one nucleotide away. V is TRBV10-3 and J is TRBJ2-7; 9 nucleotides align to TRBD1. Germline trimming cut 5 bases from V and 3 bases from J; bases unmatched to any gene: 2. The CDR3 consists of 13 residues. Germline CDR1 and CDR2: ENHRY and SYGVKD. The CDR3 here is CAISSTGGYEQYF. For the CDR3, the DNA is TGTGCCATCAGTTCGACAGGGGGCTACGAGCAGTACTTC.

A remark on this clonotype: Germline and junction disagree at one end, which may indicate a read error. This chain uses TRBV13 with TRBJ2-1, with 8 positions matching TRBD2. This CDR3 comprises 15 residues. CDR1 and CDR2 (germline): PRHDT, FYEKMQ (reference sequence). The CDR3 is CASSLGSGGHNGQFF. Here the CDR3 DNA reads TGTGCCAGCAGCTTAGGGAGCGGGGGACACAATGGGCAGTTCTTC.

This chain uses TRBV7-9 with TRBJ1-2; D might be TRBD1 (6 bases). The CDR3 sequence is 16 residues long. V was trimmed by 3 bases and J by 2 bases, leaving 16 bases between them. Germline CDR1 is SEHNR and CDR2 is FQNEAQ (reference sequence). The CDR3 reads CASSFTPGVGNYGYTF. For the CDR3, the DNA is TGTGCCAGCAGCTTTACACCAGGGGTAGGGAACTATGGCTACACCTTC.

The chain employs TRBV20-1 and TRBJ1-4; no clear D gene. This CDR3 region has 13 residues. The ends were cut back, 3 bases at V and 6 bases at J, with 11 bases in the middle. The germline CDR1 and CDR2 sequences are DFQATT and SNEGSKA (reference sequence). CDR3 in amino acids: CSASPGGYEKLFF. Written as DNA, the CDR3 is TGCAGTGCTAGTCCCGGAGGTTATGAAAAACTGTTTTTT.

CDR3 sequence reads: CASPMGGGALARVIHEQFF. The CDR3 nucleotides read TGTGCCAGCCCCATGGGCGGGGGAGCTCTGGCAAGGGTAATTCATGAGCAGTTCTTC. The chain has TRBV21-1 and TRBJ2-1; TRBD1, the table's D call, was not compared with the DNA. TRBV21-1 is reported as a pseudogene. The CDR3 contains 19 residues.

V and J are TRBV12-3 or TRBV12-4 and TRBJ2-1; D possibly corresponds to TRBD1 (5 bases). The CDR3 consists of 13 residues. V was pared by 2 bases and J by 8 bases, with 10 bases between. CDR3 coding DNA: TGTGCCAGCAGTTTAAGGGGTTGGGATGAGCAGTTCTTC. It encodes CASSLRGWDEQFF.

This chain joins TRBV4-1 and TRBJ1-2, with D unclear. The CDR3 totals 15 residues. The V and J ends lost 2 bases and 4 bases respectively, with 14 bases between them. The germline CDR1 and CDR2 sequences are MGHRA and YSYEKL. The CDR3 here is CASSQKRETSYGYTF. Here the CDR3 DNA reads TGCGCCAGCAGCCAAAAAAGGGAGACCAGCTATGGCTACACCTTC.